The 25 T cell receptor beta chains in this list originate from one sample, sequenced in a study of T cells in Graves' hyperthyroidism and ophthalmopathy. The CDR3 regions of TCR beta were amplified from RNA transcripts. In the first-round RT-PCR of the TCR CDR3, the HTBI primer set was used. From the multiplex PCR reads, TCRdb called clonotypes with MiXCR, one entry per CDR3 protein. The sample carries 450,000 to 700,000 distinct CDR3 sequences, roughly 50% recorded once. The sequenced sample was peripheral blood or thyroid tissue (not recorded which). All receptors derive from an adult woman with Graves' disease, either hyperthyroidism or ophthalmopathy (not recorded which).

This clonotype was found many times. The chain links TRBV20-1 to TRBJ2-7; 8 nucleotides agree with TRBD1. Per the germline V gene, CDR1 is DFQATT and CDR2 is SNEGSKA (reference sequence). The trim removed 0 bases at V and 6 bases at J, leaving 7 bases unmatched. This CDR3 is 14 amino acids long. CDR3 sequence (DNA): TGCAGTGCTAGAGATTTGGGGACAGGAGGCGAGCAGTACTTC. This codes for CSARDLGTGGEQYF.

Many counts were recorded for this clonotype. The chain links TRBV10-3 to TRBJ2-7; 9 nucleotides agree with TRBD2. V lost 6 bases to trimming and J lost 2 bases; unmatched junction nucleotides: 8. The CDR3 is 15 residues long. CDR1 ENHRY and CDR2 SYGVKD come from the germline V gene. This chain's CDR3 is CAIRKTSGGTYEQYF. CDR3 DNA sequence: TGTGCCATCAGGAAGACTAGCGGAGGAACCTACGAGCAGTACTTC.

The V call is TRBV5-1, the J call TRBJ1-2, with a weak D call TRBD1 (5 bases). Between the trimmed V and J ends, which lost 3 bases and 8 bases, there was a span of 17 bases. This CDR3 has 14 residues. Germline CDR1 and CDR2: SGHRS and YFSETQ. The CDR3 protein is CASSYRQSVGGYTF. The CDR3, as DNA: TGCGCCAGCAGCTACCGACAGTCAGTGGGAGGCTACACCTTC.

In this sample, this clonotype turned up a few times. The chain is built from TRBV2 and TRBJ2-5, with D uncertain. The CDR3 consists of 14 residues. The V gene's germline CDR1 is SNHLY and CDR2 FYNNEI. V lost 6 bases to trimming and J lost 0 bases, with 11 bases between them. This chain's CDR3 is CASRVTTNQETQYF. CDR3 nucleotides: TGTGCCAGCAGGGTAACTACCAACCAAGAGACCCAGTACTTC.

J is TRBJ2-5 and V is TRBV3-1; TRBD1 might be the D (6 bases). Trimming left V 0 bases short and J 5 bases short, with 13 bases between. The length of the CDR3 is 15 residues. CDR1 and CDR2 from the germline V gene are LGHDT and YNNKEL (reference sequence). The CDR3, as DNA: TGTGCCAGCAGCCAAGACAGGGGACGGGCGGAGACCCAGTACTTC. Translated: CASSQDRGRAETQYF.

This clonotype was found many times. The gene calls are TRBV12-3 or TRBV12-4 and TRBJ1-5, with D perhaps TRBD1 (5 bases). V lost 5 bases and J 5 bases, leaving 10 bases between the germline ends. The CDR3 covers 13 residues. Here the CDR3 reads CASSPDSDQPQHF. The CDR3 DNA reads TGTGCCAGCAGTCCTGACAGTGATCAGCCCCAGCATTTT.

The chain links TRBV29-1 to TRBJ2-7; 7 bases map to TRBD2. Germline lookup yields CDR1 SQVTM and CDR2 ANQGSEA. The CDR3 is 10 residues long. Written as DNA, the CDR3 is TGCAACGCGGGAGATTACGAGCAGTACTTC. Protein product: CNAGDYEQYF.

The chain has TRBV11-2 and TRBJ1-2; 9 bases are shared with TRBD1. Germline loops: CDR1 SGHAT, CDR2 FQNNGV. Losses at the gene ends were 4 bases for V and 3 bases for J; bases not matched to a gene: 12. The CDR3 runs to 17 residues. CDR3 protein: CASSWTGEGTEDYGYTF. Written as DNA, the CDR3 is TGTGCCAGCAGCTGGACAGGGGAGGGCACTGAAGACTATGGCTACACCTTC.

The V and J genes are TRBV10-3 and TRBJ2-7, with 10 bases identical to TRBD1. V was clipped by 10 bases and J by 0 bases; unmatched bases: 12. Germline loops: CDR1 ENHRY, CDR2 SYGVKD. This CDR3 is 16 amino acids long. CDR3 in amino acids: CATQGTGAEGSYEQYF. The CDR3 nucleotides are TGTGCCACCCAAGGGACAGGGGCCGAGGGCTCCTACGAGCAGTACTTC.

This chain uses TRBV20-1 with TRBJ2-5; D remains ambiguous. This CDR3 region has 14 residues. Trimming left V 2 bases short and J 3 bases short, with 13 bases between. CDR1 and CDR2 from the germline V gene are DFQATT and SNEGSKA (reference sequence). The CDR3 region is CSARRGPWEETQYF. The CDR3 bases are TGCAGTGCTAGAAGAGGTCCTTGGGAAGAGACCCAGTACTTC.

This sequence joins TRBV29-1 and TRBJ2-5, with 7 bases lining up with TRBD1. The CDR3 is 13 amino acids. Trimming removed 7 bases from V and 3 bases from J; junction bases left unmatched: 8. Per germline, CDR1 SQVTM and CDR2 ANQGSEA. For the CDR3, the DNA is TGCAGCGCCCGGGACAGCTTCGAAGAGACCCAGTACTTC. Translating gives CSARDSFEETQYF.

This clonotype has at least ten counts. This rearrangement joins TRBV20-1 to TRBJ1-6; the D is unclear. The length of the CDR3 is 12 residues. Germline-derived CDR1 and CDR2 are DFQATT and SNEGSKA (reference sequence). Trimming cost V 6 bases and J 10 bases, with 13 bases left between them. The CDR3 spells CSAPNLNSPLHF. CDR3 nucleotide sequence: TGCAGTGCCCCTAATCTTAACTCACCCCTCCACTTT.

The chain carries TRBV6-1 and TRBJ2-5; weak D call: TRBD2 (6 bases). The CDR3 contains 14 residues. V was shortened by 5 bases and J by 9 bases, with 19 bases between the two germline ends. The germline CDR1 and CDR2 sequences are MNHNS and SASEGT. CDR3 coding DNA: TGTGCCAGCAGTTACGGCGGGCGCGGGGAGCCCCAGTACTTC. Translation gives CASSYGGRGEPQYF.

This clonotype was picked up a small number of times. The chain uses TRBV15 and TRBJ2-1; D is unclear. The CDR3 is 15 amino acids. CDR1 and CDR2 (germline): LNHNV, YYDKDF (reference sequence). V was cut by 3 bases and J by 0 bases, with 9 bases left in between. This CDR3 is CATSSLGSSYNEQFF. CDR3 nucleotides: TGTGCCACCAGCAGTCTGGGAAGCTCCTACAATGAGCAGTTCTTC. The entire variable domain, with the rest obtained from reference TRBV15 and TRBJ2-1, is as follows: DAMVIQNPRYQVTQFGKPVTLSCSQTLNHNVMYWYQQKSSQAPKLLFHYYDKDFNNEADTPDNFQSRRPNTSFCFLDIRSPGLGDTAMYLCATSSLGSSYNEQFFGPGTRLTVL.

The table lists this clonotype with many counts. The chain recombines TRBV5-6 with TRBJ2-7; 7 nucleotides match TRBD1. Germline V gives CDR1 SGHDT, CDR2 YYEEEE. Trimming removed 0 bases from V and 6 bases from J; junction bases left unmatched: 9. The CDR3 has 15 residues. CDR3 in DNA: TGTGCCAGCAGCTTGGAACCGCAGGGGGATGGCGAGCAGTACTTC. This encodes CASSLEPQGDGEQYF.

The J gene is TRBJ2-7, the V gene TRBV7-9; TRBD1 matches 9 bases. The ends lost 6 bases at V and 5 bases at J; junction bases unmatched: 5. The germline CDR1 and CDR2 sequences are SEHNR and FQNEAQ (reference sequence). The length of the CDR3 is 13 residues. In DNA form, the CDR3 reads TGTGCCAGCAGACCGGACAGGGGCAACGAGCAGTACTTC. Its protein product is CASRPDRGNEQYF.

The rearrangement joins TRBV7-8 to TRBJ2-5; D is uncertain. The ends were cut back, 1 base at V and 2 bases at J, with 14 bases in the middle. CDR3 length equals 16 residues. The germline gives CDR1 SGHVS, CDR2 FQNEAQ. The CDR3 nucleotides are TGTGCCAGCAGCTTAGATGTGGCAGGCTATCAAGAGACCCAGTACTTC. Its protein product is CASSLDVAGYQETQYF.

The rearrangement uses TRBV11-2 and TRBJ2-7; perhaps TRBD1 as D (6 bases). V lost 4 bases and J 2 bases, leaving 15 bases between the germline ends. Germline loops: CDR1 SGHAT, CDR2 FQNNGV. The CDR3 covers 15 residues. The CDR3 DNA sequence: TGTGCCAGCAGCTACAGGGAAGAAGAACCCTACGAGCAGTACTTC. Its protein is CASSYREEEPYEQYF.

This clonotype was detected a few times. This chain joins TRBV15 and TRBJ2-1; 10 nucleotides match TRBD1. After removal of 0 bases from V and 9 bases from J, the junction contained 14 bases not matched to a gene. The CDR3 is 18 residues long. The germline V gene encodes CDR1 LNHNV and CDR2 YYDKDF (reference sequence). This CDR3 reads CATSRDSFETGGKVEQFF. In DNA form, the CDR3 reads TGTGCCACCAGCAGAGATAGTTTCGAGACAGGGGGCAAGGTTGAGCAGTTCTTC.

This clonotype was found many times. The V and J genes are TRBV7-9 and TRBJ2-7; D remains unclear. The CDR3 covers 15 residues. The V and J ends lost 1 base and 1 base respectively, with 11 bases between them. Germline lookup yields CDR1 SEHNR and CDR2 FQNEAQ (reference sequence). The CDR3 loop is CASSLGPWPSYEQYF. For the CDR3, the DNA is TGTGCCAGCAGCTTAGGCCCATGGCCTTCCTACGAGCAGTACTTC.

This clonotype was seen ten or more times. The gene calls are TRBV12-3 or TRBV12-4 and TRBJ2-7; D not certain. V was shortened by 3 bases and J by 5 bases, with 11 bases between the two germline ends. The CDR3 runs to 13 residues. The CDR3 nucleotides read TGTGCCAGCAGTTTCCGCCTCTGGAACGAGCAGTACTTC. Translation gives CASSFRLWNEQYF.

This clonotype was picked up many times. V is TRBV7-9 and J is TRBJ2-2; D not certain. The CDR3 has 10 residues. V was clipped by 2 bases and J by 10 bases, with 2 bases between them. Germline CDR1 reads SEHNR; CDR2 reads FQNEAQ (reference sequence). CDR3: CASSLSELFF. DNA for the CDR3: TGTGCCAGCAGCTTATCGGAGCTGTTTTTT.

Ten or more counts support this clonotype. CDR3 coding DNA: TGTGCCACCAGATCGAGCAATCAGCCCCAGCATTTT. The encoded protein is CATRSSNQPQHF. The V gene is TRBV15, the J gene TRBJ1-5; D unresolved. Trimming removed 6 bases at V and 1 base at J, with 4 bases between. CDR3 length: 12 residues. Germline loops: CDR1 LNHNV, CDR2 YYDKDF (reference sequence).

The V gene is TRBV9, the J gene TRBJ1-1, with 7 bases identical to TRBD1. With V trimmed by 3 bases and J by 8 bases, 7 bases remained unmatched. In germline, CDR1 is SGDLS, CDR2 YYNGEE. The CDR3 extends over 13 amino acids. CDR3 residues: CASSGATTGEAFF. The CDR3 DNA follows: TGTGCCAGCAGCGGAGCTACGACAGGGGAAGCTTTCTTT. The full variable domain, completed using reference TRBV9 and TRBJ1-1, is DSGVTQTPKHLITATGQRVTLRCSPRSGDLSVYWYQQSLDQGLQFLIQYYNGEERAKGNILERFSAQQFPDLHSELNLSSLELGDSALYFCASSGATTGEAFFGQGTRLTVV.

V gene TRBV6-1 combines with J gene TRBJ2-3; 9 nucleotides line up with TRBD2. The germline V gene has CDR1 MNHNS and CDR2 SASEGT. After removal of 2 bases from V and 8 bases from J, the junction contained 8 bases not matched to a gene. The CDR3 runs to 15 residues. As DNA, the CDR3 is TGTGCCAGCAGTGAATCGGGTAGCGGGAGAATTACGCAGTATTTT. Its translation is CASSESGSGRITQYF.